This T cell receptor beta chain was sequenced during a study of blood T cell repertoires in COVID-19. Study context: Nucleic acid was either cDNA or gDNA, and it came from T cells, B-cell-depleted T cells, or PBMCs.

Method: immunoSEQ multiplex PCR; TCRdb's copy keeps in-frame clones and lacks some. Here the sample spans tens of thousands of clones, roughly 90% being singletons. The CDR3 length is 16 residues. The junction had 9 bases not matched to a gene; V was cut back by 2 bases and J by 3 bases. This chain connects TRBV5-3 to TRBJ2-7; 9 nucleotides match TRBD2. Being an ORF, TRBV5-3 has a function that is uncertain. Input material: peripheral blood. This receptor was taken from a woman between 40 and 50 years old with active or convalescent COVID-19. CDR3 nucleotide sequence: TGTGCCAGAAGCTTTTGGCGGGAGGGCCTTTACTACGAGCAGTACTTC. As protein: CARSFWREGLYYEQYF.